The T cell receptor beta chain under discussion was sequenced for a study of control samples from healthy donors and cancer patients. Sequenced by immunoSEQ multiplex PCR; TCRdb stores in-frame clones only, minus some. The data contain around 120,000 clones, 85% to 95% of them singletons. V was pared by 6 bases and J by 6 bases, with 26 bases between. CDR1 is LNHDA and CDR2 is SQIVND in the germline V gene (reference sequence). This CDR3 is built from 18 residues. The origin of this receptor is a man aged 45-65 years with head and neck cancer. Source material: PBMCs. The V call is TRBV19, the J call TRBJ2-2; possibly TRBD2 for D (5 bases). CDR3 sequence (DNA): TGTGCCAGTAGCACCGGGGTGTGGAGGATCAGGAAGGCCGGGGAGCTGTTTTTT. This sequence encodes CASSTGVWRIRKAGELFF.